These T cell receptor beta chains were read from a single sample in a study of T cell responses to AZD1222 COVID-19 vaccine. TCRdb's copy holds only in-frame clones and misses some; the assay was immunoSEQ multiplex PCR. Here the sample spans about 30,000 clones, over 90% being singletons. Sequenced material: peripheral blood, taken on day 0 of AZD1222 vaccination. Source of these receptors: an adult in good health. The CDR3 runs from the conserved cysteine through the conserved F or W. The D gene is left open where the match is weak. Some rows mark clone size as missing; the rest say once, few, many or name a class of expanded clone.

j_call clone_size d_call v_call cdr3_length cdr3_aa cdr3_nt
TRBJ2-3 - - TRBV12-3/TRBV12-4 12 CASSEGLDTQYF TGTGCCAGCAGTGAGGGTCTAGATACGCAGTATTTT
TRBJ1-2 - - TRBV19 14 CASSIPRGNYGYTF TGTGCCAGTAGTATTCCAAGGGGGAACTATGGCTACACCTTC
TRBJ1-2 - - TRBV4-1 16 CASSQGTATLNYGYTF TGCGCCAGCAGCCAGGGTACAGCTACTCTTAACTATGGCTACACCTTC
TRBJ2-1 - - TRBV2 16 CASSFRENRVNNEQFF TGTGCCAGCTCCTTTAGGGAGAACAGGGTCAACAATGAGCAGTTCTTC
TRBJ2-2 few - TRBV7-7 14 CASGGQGNTGELFF TGTGCTAGCGGTGGTCAGGGGAACACCGGGGAGCTGTTTTTT
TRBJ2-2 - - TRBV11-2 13 CASSLTNTGELFF TGTGCCAGCAGCTTGACAAACACCGGGGAGCTGTTTTTT
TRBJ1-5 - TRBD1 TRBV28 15 CASSPRTGGSQPQHF TGTGCCAGCAGTCCACGGACAGGGGGAAGTCAGCCCCAGCATTTT
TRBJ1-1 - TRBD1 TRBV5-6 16 CASSLAGGTGHTEAFF TGTGCCAGCAGCTTGGCCGGTGGGACAGGGCACACTGAAGCTTTCTTT
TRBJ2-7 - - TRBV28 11 CASSLRIEQYF TGTGCCAGCAGTTTACGGATCGAGCAGTACTTC
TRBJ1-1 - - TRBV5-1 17 CASSLTSGDMGFTEAFF TGCGCCAGCAGCTTGACGTCCGGGGACATGGGCTTCACTGAAGCTTTCTTT
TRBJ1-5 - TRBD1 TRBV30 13 CAWSGQGYQPQHF TGTGCCTGGAGCGGACAGGGCTATCAGCCCCAGCATTTT
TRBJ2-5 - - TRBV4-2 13 CASSQIGRETQYF TGTGCCAGCAGCCAGATAGGACGAGAGACCCAGTACTTC
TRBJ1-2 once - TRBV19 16 CASSTSQGPLVGGYTF TGTGCCAGTAGTACCTCCCAGGGCCCCCTAGTAGGTGGCTACACCTTC
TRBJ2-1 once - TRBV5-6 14 CASSLGQSYNEQFF TGTGCCAGCAGCTTGGGGCAGTCCTACAATGAGCAGTTCTTC
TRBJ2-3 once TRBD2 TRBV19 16 CASSTGLAGGTDTQYF TGTGCCAGTAGTACGGGACTAGCGGGAGGCACAGATACGCAGTATTTT
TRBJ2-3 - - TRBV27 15 CASRLQELWTDTQYF TGTGCCAGCAGGCTACAGGAGTTGTGGACAGATACGCAGTATTTT
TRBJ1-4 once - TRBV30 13 CAWSGQPLGKLFF TGTGCCTGGAGTGGGCAGCCCCTAGGGAAACTGTTTTTT
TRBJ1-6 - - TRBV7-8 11 CASSLGSPLHF TGTGCCAGCAGCTTAGGATCACCCCTCCACTTT
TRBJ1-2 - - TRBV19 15 CASSPPDDRRRGYTF TGTGCCAGTAGTCCCCCGGACGACAGGCGGCGCGGCTACACCTTC
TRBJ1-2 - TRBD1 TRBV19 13 CASRDRGVYGYTF TGTGCCAGCCGGGACAGGGGAGTCTATGGCTACACCTTC
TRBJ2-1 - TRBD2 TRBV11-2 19 CASRQPNSGSGGRYNEQFF TGTGCCAGCAGACAACCCAATTCTGGGAGCGGGGGGCGTTACAATGAGCAGTTCTTC
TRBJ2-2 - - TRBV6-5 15 CASIGQGSNTGELFF TGTGCCAGCATCGGGCAGGGTAGCAACACCGGGGAGCTGTTTTTT
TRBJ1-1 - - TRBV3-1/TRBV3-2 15 CASSQALARGKEAFF TGTGCCAGCAGCCAAGCCCTGGCCAGGGGCAAGGAAGCTTTCTTT
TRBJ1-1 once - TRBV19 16 CASSPLAGSMNTEAFF TGTGCCAGTAGTCCCCTCGCGGGATCCATGAACACTGAAGCTTTCTTT
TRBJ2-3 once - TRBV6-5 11 CASSTPDTQYF TGTGCCAGCAGTACCCCAGATACGCAGTATTTT
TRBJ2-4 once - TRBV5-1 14 CASSPDIAKNIQYF TGCGCCAGCAGCCCTGACATAGCCAAAAACATTCAGTACTTC